A single sample gave rise to the 18 T cell receptor beta chains below, sequenced in a study of lymphopenia after photon versus proton radiotherapy. Sequenced by immunoSEQ multiplex PCR; TCRdb stores in-frame clones only, minus some. Of approximately 150,000 clones in the sample, approximately 90% were seen once. The source was peripheral blood, collected from a patient treated with photon-based radiotherapy. The receptors stem from a man aged 50 or older with gastric cancer.

CDR3 protein: CASTPGTSGRASTGELFF. The CDR3 DNA sequence: TGTGCCAGCACCCCCGGGACTAGCGGGAGGGCATCCACCGGGGAGCTGTTTTTT. This chain joins TRBV7-9 and TRBJ2-2; 16 bases are a match to TRBD2. Per germline, CDR1 SEHNR and CDR2 FQNEAQ (reference sequence). The CDR3 runs to 18 residues. The ends lost 7 bases at V and 4 bases at J; junction bases unmatched: 9.

J is TRBJ2-7 and V is TRBV27; D possibly corresponds to TRBD1 (6 bases). V was pared by 6 bases and J by 0 bases, with 18 bases between. CDR3 size: 16 residues. In germline, CDR1 is MNHEY, CDR2 SMNVEV (reference sequence). The CDR3 loop is CASSVGWDTLSYEQYF. The CDR3 DNA follows: TGTGCCAGCAGCGTTGGGTGGGACACCCTCTCCTACGAGCAGTACTTC.

This chain joins TRBV11-2 and TRBJ2-7; 10 nucleotides line up with TRBD2. Per the germline V gene, CDR1 is SGHAT and CDR2 is FQNNGV. This CDR3 has 17 residues. V was clipped by 1 base and J by 4 bases; unmatched bases: 10. This CDR3 is CASSLGGLAGEVYEQYF. CDR3 coding DNA: TGTGCCAGCAGCTTAGGGGGGCTAGCGGGAGAAGTTTACGAGCAGTACTTC. Together with reference TRBV11-2 and TRBJ2-7, the CDR3 gives the full variable domain: EAGVAQSPRYKIIEKRQSVAFWCNPISGHATLYWYQQILGQGPKLLIQFQNNGVVDDSQLPKDRFSAERLKGVDSTLKIQPAKLEDSAVYLCASSLGGLAGEVYEQYFGPGTRLTVT.

The chain couples TRBV11-2 to TRBJ1-1, with D perhaps TRBD1 (6 bases). V lost 4 bases to trimming and J lost 4 bases, with 10 bases between them. Germline V gene data show CDR1 as SGHAT and CDR2 as FQNNGV. The CDR3 has 13 residues. The CDR3 spells CASSSGVGTEAFF. In nucleotides, the CDR3 is TGTGCCAGCAGCTCAGGGGTAGGCACTGAAGCTTTCTTT.

The chain recombines TRBV10-3 with TRBJ1-5, with 7 nucleotides matching TRBD1. This CDR3 comprises 15 residues. Per the germline V gene, CDR1 is ENHRY and CDR2 is SYGVKD. Germline trimming cut 2 bases from V and 4 bases from J; bases unmatched to any gene: 5. CDR3 protein: CAISEAGGGNQPQHF. CDR3 nucleotides: TGTGCCATCAGTGAGGCAGGGGGAGGTAATCAGCCCCAGCATTTT.

CDR3 residues: CASSFRDFRELFF. The DNA for the CDR3 is TGTGCCAGCAGCTTCCGAGACTTCCGGGAACTGTTTTTT. The J gene is TRBJ1-4, the V gene TRBV7-2, with D unresolved. This CDR3 is 13 amino acids long. Trimming stripped 3 bases from V and 12 bases from J, with 14 bases between. The germline V gene encodes CDR1 SGHTA and CDR2 FQGNSA.

Remarks on this clone: The identical CDR3 is also encoded by other nucleotide sequences in the sample. V gene TRBV18 combines with J gene TRBJ1-4; 7 bases match TRBD1. Per the germline V gene, CDR1 is KGHSH and CDR2 is LQKENI. V shed 3 bases, J shed 7 bases, and the junction held 5 bases outside the gene matches. The CDR3 contains 14 residues. The DNA of the CDR3 is TGTGCCAGCTCACCGGGCCAGGGGGGTGAAAAACTGTTTTTT. Amino acid sequence: CASSPGQGGEKLFF.

This clone was recorded once. This sequence joins TRBV9 and TRBJ1-1; a weak D match, TRBD1 (6 bases). The CDR3 has 13 residues. CDR1 and CDR2 from the germline V gene are SGDLS and YYNGEE. Trimming pared 0 bases from V and 3 bases from J, leaving 6 bases between. The DNA of the CDR3 is TGTGCCAGCAGCGTAGGACAGGACACTGAAGCTTTCTTT. Protein: CASSVGQDTEAFF.

This chain joins TRBV7-9 and TRBJ2-2, with D unresolved. Germline values: CDR1 SEHNR, CDR2 FQNEAQ (reference sequence). V shed 1 base and J shed 1 base, with 7 bases lying between them. The CDR3 is 15 amino acids. For the CDR3, the DNA is TGTGCCAGCAGCTTAGTGGGCTTGAACACCGGGGAGCTGTTTTTT. Translation: CASSLVGLNTGELFF.

The rearrangement links TRBV11-3 to TRBJ2-3; either TRBD1 or TRBD2 may supply D (5 bases each). V gave up 3 bases and J gave up 5 bases, with 12 bases separating them. The CDR3 covers 14 residues. The germline gives CDR1 SGHNT, CDR2 YENEEA. The CDR3 sequence: CASSLDGAGDTQYF. In nucleotides, the CDR3 is TGTGCCAGCAGCTTGGACGGGGCAGGAGATACGCAGTATTTT.

This chain connects TRBV28 to TRBJ2-1, with 9 bases matching TRBD2. The junction had 15 bases not matched to a gene; V was cut back by 10 bases and J by 5 bases. From germline, CDR1 is MDHEN and CDR2 SYDVKM. This CDR3 is built from 16 residues. Here the CDR3 DNA reads TGTGCCACCCCGGGGGCGGCTAGCGGGATAAACAATGAGCAGTTCTTC. It specifies CATPGAASGINNEQFF. Looking up the rest from reference TRBV28 and TRBJ2-1 gives the full variable domain: DVKVTQSSRYLVKRTGEKVFLECVQDMDHENMFWYRQDPGLGLRLIYFSYDVKMKEKGDIPEGYSVSREKKERFSLILESASTNQTSMYLCATPGAASGINNEQFFGPGTRLTVL.

J is TRBJ1-1 and V is TRBV5-1, with a possible D match to TRBD1 (5 bases). The CDR3 has 14 amino acids. V was clipped by 4 bases and J by 0 bases, with 10 bases between them. CDR1 is SGHRS, CDR2 YFSETQ, per germline. CDR3 in amino acids: CASSPMTVNTEAFF. CDR3 bases: TGCGCCAGCAGCCCCATGACAGTGAACACTGAAGCTTTCTTT.

The rearrangement links TRBV6-6 to TRBJ2-4; TRBD2 matches 11 bases. V lost 3 bases and J lost 6; bases outside the gene matches: 1. This CDR3 spans 14 amino acids. Germline CDR1 MNHNY, CDR2 SVGAGI (reference sequence). For the CDR3, the DNA is TGTGCCAGCAGTTATACTAGCGGGGGAAACATTCAGTACTTC. Amino acid sequence: CASSYTSGGNIQYF.

The J gene is TRBJ2-2, the V gene TRBV7-2, with TRBD2 matching 7 bases. The CDR3 spans 15 residues. Germline CDR1 SGHTA, CDR2 FQGNSA. The J segment lost 5 bases and the V segment lost 3 bases, leaving 6 bases of the junction unmatched. CDR3 region: CASSFLTGRTGELFF. DNA of the CDR3: TGTGCCAGCAGCTTCCTAACCGGGAGGACCGGGGAGCTGTTTTTT.

This clone was observed once. One junction end disagrees with the germline gene, perhaps due to a read error. The V gene is TRBV28, the J gene TRBJ2-2; TRBD2 is a possible D gene (5 bases). The CDR3 is made up of 15 amino acids. Germline V CDR1 and CDR2: MDHEN, SYDVKM. The CDR3 here is CATSLGVTNTGELFF. The CDR3 DNA reads as TGTGCCACCAGTCTCGGGGTGACGAACACCGGGGAGCTGTTTTTT.

This clone appeared once. The genes are TRBV11-2 and TRBJ1-1; no reliable D call. Trimming stripped 1 base from V and 8 bases from J, with 8 bases between. Germline assignment: CDR1 SGHAT and CDR2 FQNNGV. The CDR3 has 12 residues. In DNA, the CDR3 is TGTGCCAGCAGCTTAGCCCGTTCCGAAGCTTTCTTT. It yields the protein CASSLARSEAFF.

The chain links TRBV6-4 to TRBJ1-1; tentative D call: TRBD1 (6 bases). Looked up from germline, CDR1 is MRHNA and CDR2 is SNTAGT. This CDR3 is 13 amino acids long. Trimming removed 4 bases at V and 7 bases at J, with 13 bases between. The CDR3 DNA reads as TGTGCCAGCAGTGCGTTACAGGGTGGTGAAGCTTTCTTT. Protein product: CASSALQGGEAFF.

The chain couples TRBV18 to TRBJ2-7, with D possibly TRBD1 on 6 matching bases. The length of the CDR3 is 14 residues. V gave up 5 bases and J gave up 7 bases, with 18 bases separating them. CDR1 and CDR2 (germline): KGHSH, LQKENI. This chain's CDR3 is CASSSQGDLREQYF. Here the CDR3 DNA reads TGTGCCAGCTCATCACAGGGTGACCTACGAGAGCAGTACTTC.